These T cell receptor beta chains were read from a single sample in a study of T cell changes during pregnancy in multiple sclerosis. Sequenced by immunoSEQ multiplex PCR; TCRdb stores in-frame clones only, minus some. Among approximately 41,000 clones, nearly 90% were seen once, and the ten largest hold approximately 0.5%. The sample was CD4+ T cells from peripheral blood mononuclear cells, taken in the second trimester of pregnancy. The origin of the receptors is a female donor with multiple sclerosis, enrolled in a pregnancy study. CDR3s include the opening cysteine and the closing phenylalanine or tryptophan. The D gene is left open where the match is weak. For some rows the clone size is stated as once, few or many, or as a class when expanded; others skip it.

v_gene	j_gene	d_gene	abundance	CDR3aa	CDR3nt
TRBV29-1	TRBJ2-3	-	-	CSVEAGSTDTQYF	TGCAGCGTTGAGGCGGGAAGCACAGATACGCAGTATTTT
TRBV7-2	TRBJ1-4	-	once	CASSKQTGMAEKLFF	TGTGCCAGCAGCAAGCAGACGGGAATGGCAGAAAAACTGTTTTTT
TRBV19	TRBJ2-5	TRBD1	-	CASAQGWRETQYF	TGTGCCAGTGCACAGGGGTGGCGAGAGACCCAGTACTTC
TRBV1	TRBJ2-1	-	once	CTSPPRGRILWNEQFF	TGCACCAGCCCGCCGCGCGGGAGGATTCTTTGGAATGAGCAGTTCTTC
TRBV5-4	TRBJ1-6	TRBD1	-	CASSTNRGRNSPLHF	TGTGCCAGCAGCACAAACAGGGGGCGTAATTCACCCCTCCACTTT
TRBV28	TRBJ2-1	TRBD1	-	CASTPWGTENNEQFF	TGTGCCAGCACCCCTTGGGGGACAGAGAACAATGAGCAGTTCTTC
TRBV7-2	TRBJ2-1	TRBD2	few	CASSLGLPATNEQFF	TGTGCCAGCAGCCTGGGACTACCAGCTACTAATGAGCAGTTCTTC
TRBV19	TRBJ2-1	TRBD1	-	CASSFSQGVYNEQFF	TGTGCCAGTAGTTTTAGCCAGGGGGTCTACAATGAGCAGTTCTTC
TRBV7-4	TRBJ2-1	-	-	CASSLALIGVRGNEQFF	TGTGCCAGCAGCTTAGCGCTAATCGGGGTTCGGGGTAATGAGCAGTTCTTC
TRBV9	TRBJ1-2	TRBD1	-	CASRTAGTGSGGYTF	TGTGCCAGCAGAACCGCCGGGACAGGGAGTGGAGGCTACACCTTC
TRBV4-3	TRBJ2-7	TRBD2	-	CASSRKLTVAGGESYEQYF	TGCGCCAGCAGCCGGAAGCTAACCGTAGCGGGAGGCGAATCCTACGAGCAGTACTTC
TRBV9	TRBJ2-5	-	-	CASSVAGSYPGETQYF	TGTGCCAGCAGCGTAGCGGGCTCCTACCCGGGGGAGACCCAGTACTTC
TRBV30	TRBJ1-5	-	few	CAWSSSAGQPQHF	TGTGCCTGGAGTTCGTCTGCGGGGCAGCCCCAGCATTTT